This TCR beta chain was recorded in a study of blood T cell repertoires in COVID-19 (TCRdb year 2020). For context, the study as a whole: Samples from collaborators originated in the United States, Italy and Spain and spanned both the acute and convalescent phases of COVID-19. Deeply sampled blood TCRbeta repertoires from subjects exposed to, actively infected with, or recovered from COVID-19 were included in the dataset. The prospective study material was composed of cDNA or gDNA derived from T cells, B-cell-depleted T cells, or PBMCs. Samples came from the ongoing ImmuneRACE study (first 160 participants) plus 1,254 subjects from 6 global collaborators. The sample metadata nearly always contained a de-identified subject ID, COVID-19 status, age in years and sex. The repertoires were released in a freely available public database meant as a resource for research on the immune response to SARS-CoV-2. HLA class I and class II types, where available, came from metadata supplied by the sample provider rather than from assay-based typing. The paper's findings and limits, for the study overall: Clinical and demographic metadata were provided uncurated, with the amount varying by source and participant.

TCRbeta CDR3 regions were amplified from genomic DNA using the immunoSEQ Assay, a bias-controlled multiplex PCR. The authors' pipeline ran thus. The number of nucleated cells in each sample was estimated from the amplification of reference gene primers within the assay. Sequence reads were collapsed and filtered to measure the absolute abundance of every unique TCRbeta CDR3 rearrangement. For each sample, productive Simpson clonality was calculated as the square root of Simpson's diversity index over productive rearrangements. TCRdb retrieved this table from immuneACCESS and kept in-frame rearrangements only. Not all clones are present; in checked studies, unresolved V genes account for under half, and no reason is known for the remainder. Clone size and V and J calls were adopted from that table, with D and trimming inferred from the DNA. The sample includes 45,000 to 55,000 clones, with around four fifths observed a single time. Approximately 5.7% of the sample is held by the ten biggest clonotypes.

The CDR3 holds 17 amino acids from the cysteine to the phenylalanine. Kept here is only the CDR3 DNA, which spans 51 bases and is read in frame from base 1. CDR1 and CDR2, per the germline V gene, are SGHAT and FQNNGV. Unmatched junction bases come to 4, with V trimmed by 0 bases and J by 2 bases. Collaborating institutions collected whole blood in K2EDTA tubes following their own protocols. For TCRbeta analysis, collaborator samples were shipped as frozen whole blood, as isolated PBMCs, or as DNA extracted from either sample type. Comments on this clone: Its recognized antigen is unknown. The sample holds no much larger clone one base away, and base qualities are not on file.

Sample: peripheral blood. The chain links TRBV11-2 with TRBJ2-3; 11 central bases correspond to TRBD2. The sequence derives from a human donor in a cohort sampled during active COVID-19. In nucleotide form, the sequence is TGTGCCAGCAGCTTAGATAGCGGGGGGGCCCTCACAGATACGCAGTATTTT. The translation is CASSLDSGGALTDTQYF.